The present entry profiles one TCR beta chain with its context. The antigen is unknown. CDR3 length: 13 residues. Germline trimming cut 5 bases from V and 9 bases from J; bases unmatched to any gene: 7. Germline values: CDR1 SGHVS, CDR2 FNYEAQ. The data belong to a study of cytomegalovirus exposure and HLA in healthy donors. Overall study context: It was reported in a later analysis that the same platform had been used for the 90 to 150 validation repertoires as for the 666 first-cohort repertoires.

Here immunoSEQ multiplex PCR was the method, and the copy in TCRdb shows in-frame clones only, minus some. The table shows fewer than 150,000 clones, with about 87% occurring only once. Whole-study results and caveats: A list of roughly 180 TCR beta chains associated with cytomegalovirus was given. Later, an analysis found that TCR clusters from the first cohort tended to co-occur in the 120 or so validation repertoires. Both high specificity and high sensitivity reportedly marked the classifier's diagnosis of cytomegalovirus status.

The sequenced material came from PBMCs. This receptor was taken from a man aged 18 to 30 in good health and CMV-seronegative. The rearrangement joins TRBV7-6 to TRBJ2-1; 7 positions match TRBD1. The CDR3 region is CASSSQQGSEQFF. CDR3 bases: TGTGCCAGCAGCAGCCAACAGGGGAGTGAGCAGTTCTTC.